This T cell receptor beta chain was recorded in a study of tumor-infiltrating lymphocytes in primary liver carcinoma. In the study overall: Surgeons treated the primary liver carcinoma of the patients by surgical resection. There were roughly 3.5 to 7.5 million productive TCRbeta reads per sample, a yield similar across tissue types.

Extraction also yielded germline DNA, while blood RNA was obtained from unsorted whole blood. Study-wide results and caveats: Blood trailed tumors significantly in top-250-clone fraction (p = 0.039).

CDR1 SGHDN and CDR2 FVKESK come from the germline V gene. The CDR3 is 16 residues long. V gave up 4 bases and J gave up 2 bases; unmatched junction bases: 3. Priming with a constant-region primer yielded TCR beta cDNA from 500 ng total RNA. It was through three nested multiplex PCR rounds of slightly modified ARM-PCR that TCR beta libraries arose. In the first two PCR rounds, TRBV1-TRBV30 forward primers were paired with a C-beta reverse primer, and each round lasted about 9 cycles. TCRdb fed the multiplex PCR reads into MiXCR, producing one record per CDR3 protein. The sample includes some 320,000 distinct CDR3 sequences, 65% seen only once; the top ten take more than 8.5%. A word on this clonotype: Its antigen is still unknown.

The origin of this receptor is a man in his forties or fifties with primary liver carcinoma and hepatitis B virus infection. The sequenced sample consisted of peripheral blood. The chain combines TRBV14 with TRBJ2-5, with 14 bases fitting TRBD2. The CDR3 spells CASSRGLAGVQETQYF. As DNA, the CDR3 is TGTGCCAGCAGCCGGGGACTAGCGGGAGTGCAAGAGACCCAGTACTTC.